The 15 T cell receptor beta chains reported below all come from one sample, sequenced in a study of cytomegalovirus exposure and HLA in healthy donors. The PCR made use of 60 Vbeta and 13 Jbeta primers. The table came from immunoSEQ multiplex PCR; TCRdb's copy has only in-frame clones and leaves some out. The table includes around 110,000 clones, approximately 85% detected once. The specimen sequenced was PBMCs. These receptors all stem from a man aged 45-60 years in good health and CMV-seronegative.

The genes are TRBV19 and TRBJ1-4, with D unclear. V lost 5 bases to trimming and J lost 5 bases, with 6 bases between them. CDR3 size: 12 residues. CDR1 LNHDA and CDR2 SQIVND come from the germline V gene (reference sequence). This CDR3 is CASSLRNEKLFF. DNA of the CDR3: TGTGCCAGTAGTTTGAGGAATGAAAAACTGTTTTTT.

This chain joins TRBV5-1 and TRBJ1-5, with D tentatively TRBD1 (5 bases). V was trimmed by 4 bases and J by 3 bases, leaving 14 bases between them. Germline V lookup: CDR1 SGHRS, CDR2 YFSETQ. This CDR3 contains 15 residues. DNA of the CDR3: TGCGCCAGCAGCGAAGGAGACAGTTACAATCAGCCCCAGCATTTT. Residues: CASSEGDSYNQPQHF.

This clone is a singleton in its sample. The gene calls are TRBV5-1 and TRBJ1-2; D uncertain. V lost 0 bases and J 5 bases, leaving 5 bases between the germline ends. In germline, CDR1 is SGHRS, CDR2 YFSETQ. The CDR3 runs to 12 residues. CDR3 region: CASSLESYGYTF. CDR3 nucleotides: TGCGCCAGCAGCTTGGAATCGTATGGCTACACCTTC.

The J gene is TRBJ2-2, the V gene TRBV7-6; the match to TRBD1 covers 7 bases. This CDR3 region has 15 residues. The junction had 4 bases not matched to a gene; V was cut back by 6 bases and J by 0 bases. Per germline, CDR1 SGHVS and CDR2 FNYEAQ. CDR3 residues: CASSRTGANTGELFF. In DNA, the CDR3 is TGTGCCAGCAGTCGGACAGGTGCGAACACCGGGGAGCTGTTTTTT. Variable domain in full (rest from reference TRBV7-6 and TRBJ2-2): GAGVSQSPRYKVTKRGQDVALRCDPISGHVSLYWYRQALGQGPEFLTYFNYEAQQDKSGLPNDRFSAERPEGSISTLTIQRTEQRDSAMYRCASSRTGANTGELFFGEGSRLTVL.

CDR3 DNA: TGTGCCAGCAGACGGACAGGGAGCACAGATACGCAGTATTTT. Amino acids: CASRRTGSTDTQYF. The rearrangement links TRBV27 to TRBJ2-3; 8 bases are a match to TRBD1. V was pared by 6 bases and J by 0 bases, with 2 bases of the junction left unmatched. The CDR3 totals 14 residues. Germline CDR1 and CDR2: MNHEY and SMNVEV (reference sequence).

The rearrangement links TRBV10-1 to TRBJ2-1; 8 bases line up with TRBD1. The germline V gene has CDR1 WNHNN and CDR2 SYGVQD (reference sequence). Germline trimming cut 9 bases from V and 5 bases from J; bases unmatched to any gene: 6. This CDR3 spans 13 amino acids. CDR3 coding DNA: TGCGCCAGTAACAGGGGGGAAAACAATGAGCAGTTCTTC. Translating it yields CASNRGENNEQFF.

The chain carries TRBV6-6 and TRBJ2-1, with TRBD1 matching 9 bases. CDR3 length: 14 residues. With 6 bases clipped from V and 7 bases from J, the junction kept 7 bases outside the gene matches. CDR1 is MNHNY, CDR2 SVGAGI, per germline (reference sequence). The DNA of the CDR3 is TGTGCCAGCAGCGCGACAGGGACAGGGAATGAGCAGTTCTTC. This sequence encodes CASSATGTGNEQFF.

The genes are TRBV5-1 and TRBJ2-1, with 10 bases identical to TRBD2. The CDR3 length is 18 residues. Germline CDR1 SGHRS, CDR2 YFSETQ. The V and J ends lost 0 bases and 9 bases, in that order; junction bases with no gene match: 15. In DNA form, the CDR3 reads TGCGCCAGCAGCTTGGATTCGCTAGGTAGCGGGGGGATGGGTGAGCAGTTCTTC. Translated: CASSLDSLGSGGMGEQFF.

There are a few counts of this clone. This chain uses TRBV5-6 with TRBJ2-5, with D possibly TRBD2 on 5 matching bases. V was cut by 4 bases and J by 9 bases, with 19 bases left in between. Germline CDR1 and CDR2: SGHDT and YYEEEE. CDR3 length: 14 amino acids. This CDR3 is CASSTSGFSQAQYF. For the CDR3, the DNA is TGTGCCAGCAGCACCTCGGGATTTAGTCAGGCCCAGTACTTC.

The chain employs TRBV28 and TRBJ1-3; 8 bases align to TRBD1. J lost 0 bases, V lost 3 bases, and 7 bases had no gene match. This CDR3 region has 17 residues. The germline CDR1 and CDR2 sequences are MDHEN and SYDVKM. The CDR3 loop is CASSLPGQVSSGNTIYF. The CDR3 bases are TGTGCCAGCAGTTTGCCGGGACAGGTCAGCTCTGGAAACACCATATATTTT.

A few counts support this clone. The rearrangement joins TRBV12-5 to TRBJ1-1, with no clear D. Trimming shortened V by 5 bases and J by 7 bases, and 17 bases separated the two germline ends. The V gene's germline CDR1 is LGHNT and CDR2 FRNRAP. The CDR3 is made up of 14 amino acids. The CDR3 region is CASGPPRELFEAFF. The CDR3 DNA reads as TGTGCTAGTGGTCCCCCACGGGAGCTTTTTGAAGCTTTCTTT.

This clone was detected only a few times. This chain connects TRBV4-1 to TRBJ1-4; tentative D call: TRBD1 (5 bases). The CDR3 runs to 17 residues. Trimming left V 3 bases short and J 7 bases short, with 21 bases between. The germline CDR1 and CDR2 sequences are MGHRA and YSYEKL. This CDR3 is CASSQVLLMRTREKLFF. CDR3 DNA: TGCGCCAGCAGCCAGGTACTTTTAATGCGGACACGTGAAAAACTGTTTTTT.

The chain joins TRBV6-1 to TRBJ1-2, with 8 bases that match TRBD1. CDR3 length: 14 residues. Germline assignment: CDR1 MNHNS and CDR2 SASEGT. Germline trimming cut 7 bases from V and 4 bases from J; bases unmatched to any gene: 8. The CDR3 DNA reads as TGTGCCAGCACTGACAGGGGAGAGGGCTATGGCTACACCTTC. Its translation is CASTDRGEGYGYTF.

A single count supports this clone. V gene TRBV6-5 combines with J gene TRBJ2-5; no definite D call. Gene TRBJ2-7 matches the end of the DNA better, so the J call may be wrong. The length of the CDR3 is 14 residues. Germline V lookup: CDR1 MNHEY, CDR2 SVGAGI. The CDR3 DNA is TGTGCCAGCAGTAGACAAGGTGGATCCTACGAGCAGTACTTC. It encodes CASSRQGGSYEQYF.

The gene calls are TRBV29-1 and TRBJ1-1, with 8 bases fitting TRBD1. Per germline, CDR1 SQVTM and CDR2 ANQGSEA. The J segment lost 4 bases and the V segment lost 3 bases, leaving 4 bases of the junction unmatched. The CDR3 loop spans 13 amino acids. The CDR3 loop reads CSVDRTGTTEAFF. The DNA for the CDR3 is TGCAGCGTTGATAGGACAGGGACCACTGAAGCTTTCTTT.